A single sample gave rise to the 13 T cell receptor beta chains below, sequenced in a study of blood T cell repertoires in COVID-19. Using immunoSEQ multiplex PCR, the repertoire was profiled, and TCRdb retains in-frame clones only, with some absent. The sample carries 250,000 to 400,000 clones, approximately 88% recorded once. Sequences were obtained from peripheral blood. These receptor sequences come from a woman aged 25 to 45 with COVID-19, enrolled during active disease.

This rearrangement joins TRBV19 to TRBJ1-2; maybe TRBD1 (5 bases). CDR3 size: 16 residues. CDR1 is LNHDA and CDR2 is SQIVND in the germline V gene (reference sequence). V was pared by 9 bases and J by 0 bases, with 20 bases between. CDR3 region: CARSCRGGKANYGYTF. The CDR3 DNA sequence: TGTGCCAGGTCCTGTAGGGGAGGAAAGGCTAACTATGGCTACACCTTC.

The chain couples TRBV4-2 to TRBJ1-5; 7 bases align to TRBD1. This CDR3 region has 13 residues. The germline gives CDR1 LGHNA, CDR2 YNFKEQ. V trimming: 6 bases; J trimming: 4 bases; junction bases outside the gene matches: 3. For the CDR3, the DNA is TGTGCCAGCAGTCGGGACAGTAATCAGCCCCAGCATTTT. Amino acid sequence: CASSRDSNQPQHF.

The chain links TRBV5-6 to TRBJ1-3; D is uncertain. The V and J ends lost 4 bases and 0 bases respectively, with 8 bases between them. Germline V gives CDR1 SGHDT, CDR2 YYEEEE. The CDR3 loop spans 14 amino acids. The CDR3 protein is CASSRRSSGNTIYF. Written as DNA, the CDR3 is TGTGCCAGCAGCCGTAGGAGCTCTGGAAACACCATATATTTT. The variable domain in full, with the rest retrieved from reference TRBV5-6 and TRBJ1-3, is DAGVTQSPTHLIKTRGQQVTLRCSPKSGHDTVSWYQQALGQGPQFIFQYYEEEERQRGNFPDRFSGHQFPNYSSELNVNALLLGDSALYLCASSRRSSGNTIYFGEGSWLTVV.

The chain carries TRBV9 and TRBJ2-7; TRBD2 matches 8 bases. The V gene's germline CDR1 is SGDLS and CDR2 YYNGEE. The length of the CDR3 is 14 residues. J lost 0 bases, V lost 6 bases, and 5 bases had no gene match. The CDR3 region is CASTGSGVSYEQYV. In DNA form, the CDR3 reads TGTGCCAGCACGGGTAGCGGGGTCTCCTACGAGCAGTACGTC.

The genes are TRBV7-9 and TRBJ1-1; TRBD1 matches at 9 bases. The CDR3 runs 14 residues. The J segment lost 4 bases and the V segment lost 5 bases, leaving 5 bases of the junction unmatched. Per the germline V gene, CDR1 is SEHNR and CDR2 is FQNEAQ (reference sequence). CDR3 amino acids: CASSPGQGGTEAFF. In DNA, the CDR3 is TGTGCCAGCAGCCCGGGACAGGGAGGCACTGAAGCTTTCTTT.

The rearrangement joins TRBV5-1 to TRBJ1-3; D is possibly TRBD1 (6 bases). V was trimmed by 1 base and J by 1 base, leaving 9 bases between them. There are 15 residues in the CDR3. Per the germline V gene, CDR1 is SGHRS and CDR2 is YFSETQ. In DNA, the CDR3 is TGCGCCAGCAGCTTGCAGGGGCCTTCTGGAAACACCATATATTTT. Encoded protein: CASSLQGPSGNTIYF.

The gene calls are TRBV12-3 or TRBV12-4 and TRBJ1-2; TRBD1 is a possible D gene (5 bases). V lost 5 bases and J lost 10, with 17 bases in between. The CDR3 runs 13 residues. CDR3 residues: CASSLGGGLDYTF. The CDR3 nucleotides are TGTGCCAGCAGTCTCGGGGGGGGATTAGACTACACCTTC.

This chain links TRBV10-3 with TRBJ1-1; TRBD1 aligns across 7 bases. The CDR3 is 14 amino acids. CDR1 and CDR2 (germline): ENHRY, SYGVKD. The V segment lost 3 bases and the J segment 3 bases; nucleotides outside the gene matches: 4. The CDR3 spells CAISDRDRHTEAFF. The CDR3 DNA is TGTGCCATCAGTGACCGGGACAGACACACTGAAGCTTTCTTT.

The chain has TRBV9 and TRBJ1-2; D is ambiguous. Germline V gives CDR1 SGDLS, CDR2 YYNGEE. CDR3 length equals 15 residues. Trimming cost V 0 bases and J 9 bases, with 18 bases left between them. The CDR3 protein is CASSVGAPSGKSYTF. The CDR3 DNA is TGTGCCAGCAGCGTAGGGGCTCCATCCGGGAAAAGCTACACCTTC.

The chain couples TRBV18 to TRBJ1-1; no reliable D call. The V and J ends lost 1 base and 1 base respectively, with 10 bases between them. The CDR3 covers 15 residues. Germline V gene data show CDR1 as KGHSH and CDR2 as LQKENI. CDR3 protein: CASSPLAGRNTEAFF. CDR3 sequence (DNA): TGTGCCAGCTCACCACTGGCAGGTCGGAACACTGAAGCTTTCTTT.

For the CDR3, the DNA is TGCGCCAGCAGTTCCACCTTAAACCTGGGACAGACGGCTTTCTTT. This translates into CASSSTLNLGQTAFF. The chain combines TRBV5-1 with TRBJ1-1; 7 nucleotides agree with TRBD1. V dropped 5 bases and J dropped 11; count of bases not matched to a gene: 18. The germline V gene has CDR1 SGHRS and CDR2 YFSETQ. The CDR3 is 15 residues long.

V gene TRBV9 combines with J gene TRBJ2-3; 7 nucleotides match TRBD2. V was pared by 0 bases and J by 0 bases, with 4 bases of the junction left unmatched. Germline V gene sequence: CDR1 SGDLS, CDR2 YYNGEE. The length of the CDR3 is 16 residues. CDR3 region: CASSVGTSRSTDTQYF. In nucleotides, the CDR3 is TGTGCCAGCAGCGTAGGGACTAGTCGTAGCACAGATACGCAGTATTTT.

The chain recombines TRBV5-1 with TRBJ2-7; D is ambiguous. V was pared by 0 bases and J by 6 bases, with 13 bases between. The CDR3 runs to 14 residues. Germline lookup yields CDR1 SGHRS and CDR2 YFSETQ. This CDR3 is CASSLGPDKAEQYF. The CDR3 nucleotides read TGCGCCAGCAGCTTGGGACCCGACAAGGCCGAGCAGTACTTC.